This note documents a single T cell receptor beta chain sequence. This sample was taken from a study of blood T cell repertoires in COVID-19. V was trimmed by 1 base and J by 7 bases, leaving 7 bases between them. The germline CDR1 and CDR2 sequences are SGHNT and YENEEA. The CDR3 contains 13 residues. The data were produced by immunoSEQ multiplex PCR, yet TCRdb's version contains in-frame clones alone and is incomplete. The sample includes more than 25,000 clones, roughly 90% of them seen just once. Sequencing input: peripheral blood. The source of this sequence is a human donor in a cohort sampled during active COVID-19. The chain recombines TRBV11-3 with TRBJ2-2, with TRBD1 as a possible D gene (5 bases). The CDR3 coding sequence is TGTGCCAGCAGCTTAGTTCAGGGCGGGGAGCTGTTTTTT. Translated, it gives CASSLVQGGELFF.